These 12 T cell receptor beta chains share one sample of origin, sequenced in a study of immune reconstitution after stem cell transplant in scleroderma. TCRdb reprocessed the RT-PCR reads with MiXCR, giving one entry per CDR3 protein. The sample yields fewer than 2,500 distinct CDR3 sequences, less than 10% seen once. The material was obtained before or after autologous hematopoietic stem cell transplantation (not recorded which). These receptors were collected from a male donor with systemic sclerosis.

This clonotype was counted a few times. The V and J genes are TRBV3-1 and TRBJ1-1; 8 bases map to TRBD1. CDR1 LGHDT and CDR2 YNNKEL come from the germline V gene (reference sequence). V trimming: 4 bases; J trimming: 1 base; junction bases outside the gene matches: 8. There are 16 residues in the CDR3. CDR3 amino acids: CASSPRDRMENTEAFF. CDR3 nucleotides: TGTGCCAGCAGCCCCCGGGACAGGATGGAGAACACTGAAGCTTTCTTT.

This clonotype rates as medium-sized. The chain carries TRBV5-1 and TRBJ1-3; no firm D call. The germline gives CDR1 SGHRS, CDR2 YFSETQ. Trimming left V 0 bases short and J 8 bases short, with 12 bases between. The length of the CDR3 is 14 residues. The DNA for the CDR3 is TGCGCCAGCAGCTTGGGACATGAAGTGGACACCATATATTTT. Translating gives CASSLGHEVDTIYF.

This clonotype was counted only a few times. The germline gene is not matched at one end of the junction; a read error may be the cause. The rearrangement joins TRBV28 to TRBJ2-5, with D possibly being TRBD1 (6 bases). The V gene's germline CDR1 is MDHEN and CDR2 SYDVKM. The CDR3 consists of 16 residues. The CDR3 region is CASSLNGGYVQGTQYF. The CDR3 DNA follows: TGTGCCAGCAGTTTAAATGGGGGCTACGTCCAAGGGACCCAGTACTTC.

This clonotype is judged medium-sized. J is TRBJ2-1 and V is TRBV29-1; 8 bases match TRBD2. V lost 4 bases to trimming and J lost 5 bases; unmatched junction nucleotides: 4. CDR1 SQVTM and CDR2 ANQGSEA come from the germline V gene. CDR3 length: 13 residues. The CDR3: CSVGLAGHNEQFF. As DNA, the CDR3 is TGCAGCGTTGGGTTAGCGGGGCACAATGAGCAGTTCTTC.

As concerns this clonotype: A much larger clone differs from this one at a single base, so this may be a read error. The DNA for the CDR3 is TGCGCCAGCAGCTCCTGGGGGGGTAACTATGACTACACCTTC. It yields the protein CASSSWGGNYDYTF. The chain carries TRBV5-1 and TRBJ1-2; perhaps TRBD1 as D (5 bases). Germline V gene sequence: CDR1 SGHRS, CDR2 YFSETQ. This CDR3 is 14 amino acids long.

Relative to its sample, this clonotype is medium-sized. The CDR3 coding sequence is TGTGCCTTCCTCGGACAGGGCTATGGCTACACCTTC. Translated, it gives CAFLGQGYGYTF. The V call is TRBV10-3, the J call TRBJ1-2, with 8 bases aligning to TRBD1. There are 12 residues in the CDR3. Germline values: CDR1 ENHRY, CDR2 SYGVKD. V shed 11 bases and J 4 bases; nucleotides not matched to a gene: 6.

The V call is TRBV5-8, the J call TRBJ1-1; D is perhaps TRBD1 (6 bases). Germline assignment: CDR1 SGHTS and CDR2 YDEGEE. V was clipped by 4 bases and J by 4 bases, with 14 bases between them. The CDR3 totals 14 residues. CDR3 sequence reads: CASSELGGRTEAFF. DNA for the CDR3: TGTGCCAGCAGCGAGTTAGGGGGGCGCACTGAAGCTTTCTTT. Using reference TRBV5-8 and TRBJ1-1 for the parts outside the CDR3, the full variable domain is EAGVTQSPTHLIKTRGQQATLRCSPISGHTSVYWYQQALGLGLQFLLWYDEGEERNRGNFPPRFSGRQFPNYSSELNVNALELEDSALYLCASSELGGRTEAFFGQGTRLTVV.

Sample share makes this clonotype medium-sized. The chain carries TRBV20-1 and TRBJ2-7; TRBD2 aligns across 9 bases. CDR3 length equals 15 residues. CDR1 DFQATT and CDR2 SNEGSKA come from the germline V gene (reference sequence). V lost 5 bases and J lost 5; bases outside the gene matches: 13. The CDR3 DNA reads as TGCAGTGCTCCGAAAGGGGCGGGGGGGCCGAACGAGCAGTACTTC. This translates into CSAPKGAGGPNEQYF.

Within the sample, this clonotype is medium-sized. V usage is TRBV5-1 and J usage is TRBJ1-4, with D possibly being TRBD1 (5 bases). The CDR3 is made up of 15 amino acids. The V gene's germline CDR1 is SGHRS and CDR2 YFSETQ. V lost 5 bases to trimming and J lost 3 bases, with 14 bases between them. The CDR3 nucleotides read TGCGCCAGCAGGGAGACAGTTTCCCCTAATGAAAAACTGTTTTTT. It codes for CASRETVSPNEKLFF.

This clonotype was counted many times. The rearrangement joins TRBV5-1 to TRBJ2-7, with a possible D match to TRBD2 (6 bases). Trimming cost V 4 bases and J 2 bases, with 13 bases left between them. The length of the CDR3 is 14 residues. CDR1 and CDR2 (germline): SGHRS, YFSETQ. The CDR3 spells CASSAGGWAYEQYF. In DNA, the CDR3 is TGCGCCAGCAGCGCCGGGGGTTGGGCCTACGAGCAGTACTTC. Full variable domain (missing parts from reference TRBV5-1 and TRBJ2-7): KAGVTQTPRYLIKTRGQQVTLSCSPISGHRSVSWYQQTPGQGLQFLFEYFSETQRNKGNFPGRFSGRQFSNSRSEMNVSTLELGDSALYLCASSAGGWAYEQYFGPGTRLTVT.

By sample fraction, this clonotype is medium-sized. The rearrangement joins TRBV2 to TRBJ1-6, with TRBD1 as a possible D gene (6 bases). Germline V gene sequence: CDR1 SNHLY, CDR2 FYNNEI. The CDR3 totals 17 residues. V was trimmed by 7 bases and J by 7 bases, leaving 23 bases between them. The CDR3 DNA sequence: TGTGCCAGCACCTTCAACGCCGATACAGGGACGAATTCACCCCTCCACTTT. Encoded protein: CASTFNADTGTNSPLHF.

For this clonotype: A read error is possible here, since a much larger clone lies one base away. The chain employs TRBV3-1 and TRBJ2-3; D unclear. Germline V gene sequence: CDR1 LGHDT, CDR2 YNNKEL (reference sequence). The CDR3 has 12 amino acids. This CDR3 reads CASSQDTDMQYF. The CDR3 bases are TGTGCCAGCAGCCAAGACACAGATATGCAGTATTTT.